The T cell receptor beta chain described here comes from a study of T cell responses to AZD1222 COVID-19 vaccine. General observations from the study: Donors were mostly white British, more females; clonal diversity possibly underestimated.

The table came from immunoSEQ multiplex PCR; TCRdb's copy has only in-frame clones and leaves some out. The table shows 180,000 or so clones, with approximately 93% occurring only once. The V gene's germline CDR1 is MNHEY and CDR2 SMNVEV (reference sequence). V was pared by 6 bases and J by 5 bases, with 6 bases of the junction left unmatched. CDR3 length: 14 residues. As for this clone: Its antigen is not identified.

This sample comprised peripheral blood, obtained on day 0 of AZD1222 vaccination. This clonotype was sampled from an adult in good health. The rearrangement uses TRBV27 and TRBJ1-1; 10 bases line up with TRBD1. CDR3 DNA: TGTGCCAGCAGCCTGACAGGGGGCGGGACTGAAGCTTTCTTT. Residues: CASSLTGGGTEAFF.